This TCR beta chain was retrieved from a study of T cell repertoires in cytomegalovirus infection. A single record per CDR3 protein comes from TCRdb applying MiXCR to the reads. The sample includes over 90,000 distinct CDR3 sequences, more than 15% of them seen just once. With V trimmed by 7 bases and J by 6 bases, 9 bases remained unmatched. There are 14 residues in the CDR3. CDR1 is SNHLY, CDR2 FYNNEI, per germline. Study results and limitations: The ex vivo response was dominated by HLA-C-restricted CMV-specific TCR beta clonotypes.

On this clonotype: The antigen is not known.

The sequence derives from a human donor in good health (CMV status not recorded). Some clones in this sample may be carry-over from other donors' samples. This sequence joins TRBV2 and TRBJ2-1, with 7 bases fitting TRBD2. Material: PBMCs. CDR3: CASKRDYSSNEQFF. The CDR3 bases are TGTGCCAGCAAAAGGGACTACTCCAGCAATGAGCAGTTCTTC.